These 5 T cell receptor beta chains were all obtained from the same sample, sequenced in a study of blood T cell repertoires in COVID-19. The method was immunoSEQ multiplex PCR; TCRdb's version includes in-frame clones alone and lacks a portion of them. This repertoire shows hundreds of thousands of clones, 87% found once; its top ten account for 6% to 7%. Material: PBMCs or T cells enriched from blood (not recorded which). The receptors derive from a woman aged 35 to 49 who had recovered from COVID-19.

The chain joins TRBV19 to TRBJ1-1, with 9 bases matching TRBD1. Looked up from germline, CDR1 is LNHDA and CDR2 is SQIVND (reference sequence). V lost 5 bases to trimming and J lost 5 bases; unmatched junction nucleotides: 15. The CDR3 loop spans 17 amino acids. CDR3 sequence: CASSLQGALGGKTEAFF. CDR3 nucleotides: TGTGCCAGTAGTCTACAGGGGGCGCTGGGAGGAAAGACTGAAGCTTTCTTT.

V usage is TRBV9 and J usage is TRBJ2-1; 7 positions match TRBD2. J lost 9 bases, V lost 3 bases, and 21 bases had no gene match. This CDR3 spans 18 amino acids. Germline V gives CDR1 SGDLS, CDR2 YYNGEE. The CDR3 DNA reads TGTGCCAGCAGCGAAACCACGTTGGGGCAGCCCCCGGGAGGTGAGCAGTTCTTC. It is translated as CASSETTLGQPPGGEQFF. Full variable domain (rest looked up from reference TRBV9 and TRBJ2-1): DSGVTQTPKHLITATGQRVTLRCSPRSGDLSVYWYQQSLDQGLQFLIQYYNGEERAKGNILERFSAQQFPDLHSELNLSSLELGDSALYFCASSETTLGQPPGGEQFFGPGTRLTVL.

This clone occurred many times. The chain recombines TRBV30 with TRBJ1-1; 7 bases align to TRBD1. Losses at the gene ends were 3 bases for V and 0 bases for J; bases not matched to a gene: 7. Germline V gene sequence: CDR1 GTSNPN, CDR2 SVGIG (reference sequence). The CDR3 extends over 15 amino acids. The CDR3, as DNA: TGTGCCTGGAGCTCCAGGGGGAGGATGAACACTGAAGCTTTCTTT. Translated, it gives CAWSSRGRMNTEAFF.

The chain joins TRBV28 to TRBJ2-1, with 8 bases fitting TRBD2. Germline V lookup: CDR1 MDHEN, CDR2 SYDVKM. The CDR3 is 14 amino acids. The trim removed 6 bases at V and 7 bases at J, leaving 8 bases unmatched. The CDR3 sequence is CASRQAGEGNEQFF. In DNA, the CDR3 is TGTGCCAGCAGGCAAGCGGGAGAGGGAAATGAGCAGTTCTTC.

The genes are TRBV2 and TRBJ1-1; D unclear. Deletions cut 4 bases from V and 0 bases from J, with 9 bases between. CDR1 is SNHLY and CDR2 is FYNNEI in the germline V gene. There are 14 residues in the CDR3. CDR3 DNA: TGTGCCAGCAGTGTAGAGGCCCTGAACACTGAAGCTTTCTTT. It specifies CASSVEALNTEAFF. Together with reference TRBV2 and TRBJ1-1, the CDR3 gives the full variable domain: EPEVTQTPSHQVTQMGQEVILRCVPISNHLYFYWYRQILGQKVEFLVSFYNNEISEKSEIFDDQFSVERPDGSNFTLKIRSTKLEDSAMYFCASSVEALNTEAFFGQGTRLTVV.